This T cell receptor (beta chain) was documented in a study of tumor and adjacent non-tumor tissue in lung cancer. General study points: TCR diversity was significantly greater in tumor than normal lung tissue. Top 100 clones took a larger repertoire share in normal lung. Shorter survival was associated with higher TCR diversity in tumors.

The template was RNA from unsorted bulk tissue. Distant lung tissue was collected more than 3 cm away from the tumor edge. Between August and November 2014, newly diagnosed, chemotherapy-naive lung cancer patients underwent thoracic surgery in China. In the case of this clonotype: Antigen unknown. One junction end does not reproduce the germline sequence, and a read error may be involved.

Three rounds of nested PCR, following a modified ARM-PCR protocol, produced the TCRbeta library. One entry per CDR3 protein, called by TCRdb with MiXCR from the multiplex PCR reads. The sample holds some 100,000 distinct CDR3 sequences; approximately 60% are singletons and the top ten take approximately 18%. CDR1 is SGHAT, CDR2 FQNNGV, per germline. The CDR3 is 13 amino acids. Sequenced: distant non-tumor lung tissue. The clonotype was recovered from a young man with non-small cell lung cancer. The V call is TRBV11-2, the J call TRBJ1-2; possibly TRBD1 for D (6 bases). The CDR3 DNA sequence: TGTACCAGCAGCTTCGACAGGAGGCATGGCTACACCTTC. Translation: CTSSFDRRHGYTF.